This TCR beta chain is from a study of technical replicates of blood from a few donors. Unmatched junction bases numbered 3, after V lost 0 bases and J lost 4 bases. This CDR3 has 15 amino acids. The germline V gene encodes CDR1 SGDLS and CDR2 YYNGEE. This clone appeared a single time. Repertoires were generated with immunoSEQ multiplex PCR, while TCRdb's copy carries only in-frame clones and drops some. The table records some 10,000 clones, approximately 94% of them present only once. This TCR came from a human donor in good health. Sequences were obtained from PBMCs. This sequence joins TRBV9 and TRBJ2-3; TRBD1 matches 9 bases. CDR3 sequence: CASSVDRGRADTQYF. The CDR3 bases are TGTGCCAGCAGCGTAGACAGGGGGCGGGCAGATACGCAGTATTTT. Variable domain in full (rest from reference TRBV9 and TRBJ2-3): DSGVTQTPKHLITATGQRVTLRCSPRSGDLSVYWYQQSLDQGLQFLIQYYNGEERAKGNILERFSAQQFPDLHSELNLSSLELGDSALYFCASSVDRGRADTQYFGPGTRLTVL.